The present entry profiles one T cell receptor beta chain with its context. The antigen is not known. The PCR used 60 V beta and 13 J beta primers. Repertoires were generated with immunoSEQ multiplex PCR, while TCRdb's copy carries only in-frame clones and drops some. The profile shows under 130,000 clones, around 81% of them singletons. CDR1 is SGHRS, CDR2 YFSETQ, per germline. The V gene end was trimmed by 4 bases and the J gene end by 3 bases; junction bases not matched to a gene: 11. The length of the CDR3 is 16 residues. These data come from a study of glioma-infiltrating T cells after dendritic cell vaccination. Study-level findings and limits: Longer survival after dendritic cell vaccination followed higher pretreatment TIL content.

The gene calls are TRBV5-1 and TRBJ2-5, with 8 bases lining up with TRBD2. This sequence originates from a human donor with glioblastoma. The sequenced sample was blood, obtained before dendritic cell vaccination. CDR3 coding DNA: TGCGCCAGCAGCCGATACGGACTAGCTTCCGAAGAGACCCAGTACTTC. Translation: CASSRYGLASEETQYF. The full variable domain, in which reference TRBV5-1 and TRBJ2-5 provide the parts outside the CDR3, is KAGVTQTPRYLIKTRGQQVTLSCSPISGHRSVSWYQQTPGQGLQFLFEYFSETQRNKGNFPGRFSGRQFSNSRSEMNVSTLELGDSALYLCASSRYGLASEETQYFGPGTRLLVL.